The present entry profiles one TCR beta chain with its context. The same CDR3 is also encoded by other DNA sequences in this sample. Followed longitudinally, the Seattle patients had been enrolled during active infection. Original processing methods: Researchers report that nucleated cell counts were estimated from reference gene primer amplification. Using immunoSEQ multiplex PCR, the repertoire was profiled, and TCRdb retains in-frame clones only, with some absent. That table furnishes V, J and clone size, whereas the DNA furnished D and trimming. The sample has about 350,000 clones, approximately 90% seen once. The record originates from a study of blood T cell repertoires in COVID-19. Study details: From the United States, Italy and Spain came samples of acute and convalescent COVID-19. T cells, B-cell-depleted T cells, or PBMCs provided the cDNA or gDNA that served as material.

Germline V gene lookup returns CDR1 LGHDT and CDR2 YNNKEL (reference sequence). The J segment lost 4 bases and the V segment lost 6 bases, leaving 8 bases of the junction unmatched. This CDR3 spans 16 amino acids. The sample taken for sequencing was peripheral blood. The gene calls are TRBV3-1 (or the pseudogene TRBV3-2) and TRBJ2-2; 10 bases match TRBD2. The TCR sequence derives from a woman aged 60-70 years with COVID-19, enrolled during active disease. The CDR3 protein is CASSLRTSGTTGELFF. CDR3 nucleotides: TGTGCCAGCAGTCTCCGGACTAGCGGTACCACCGGGGAGCTGTTTTTT.